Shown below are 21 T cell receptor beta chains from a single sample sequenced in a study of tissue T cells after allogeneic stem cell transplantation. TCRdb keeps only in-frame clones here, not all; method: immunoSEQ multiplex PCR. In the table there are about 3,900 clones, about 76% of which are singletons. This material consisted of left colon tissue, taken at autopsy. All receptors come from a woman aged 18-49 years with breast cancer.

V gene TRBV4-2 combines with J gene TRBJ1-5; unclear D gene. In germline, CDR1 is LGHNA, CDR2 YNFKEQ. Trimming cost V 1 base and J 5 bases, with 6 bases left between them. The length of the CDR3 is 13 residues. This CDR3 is CASSQGRDQPQHF. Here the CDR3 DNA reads TGTGCCAGCAGCCAAGGGCGCGATCAGCCCCAGCATTTT.

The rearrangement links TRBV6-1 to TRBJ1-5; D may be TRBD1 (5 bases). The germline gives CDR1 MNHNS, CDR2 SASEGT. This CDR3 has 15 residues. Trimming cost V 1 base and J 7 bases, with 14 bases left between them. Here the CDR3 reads CASSEVWARGQPQHF. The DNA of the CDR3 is TGTGCCAGCAGTGAAGTTTGGGCCCGGGGGCAGCCCCAGCATTTT.

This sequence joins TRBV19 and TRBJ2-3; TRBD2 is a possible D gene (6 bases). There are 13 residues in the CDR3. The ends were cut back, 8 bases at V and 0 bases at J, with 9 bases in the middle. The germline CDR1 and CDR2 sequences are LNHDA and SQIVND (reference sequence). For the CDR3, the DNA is TGTGCCAGTCGGGAGCGGAGCACAGATACGCAGTATTTT. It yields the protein CASRERSTDTQYF. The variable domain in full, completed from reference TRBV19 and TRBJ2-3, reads DGGITQSPKYLFRKEGQNVTLSCEQNLNHDAMYWYRQDPGQGLRLIYYSQIVNDFQKGDIAEGYSVSREKKESFPLTVTSAQKNPTAFYLCASRERSTDTQYFGPGTRLTVL.

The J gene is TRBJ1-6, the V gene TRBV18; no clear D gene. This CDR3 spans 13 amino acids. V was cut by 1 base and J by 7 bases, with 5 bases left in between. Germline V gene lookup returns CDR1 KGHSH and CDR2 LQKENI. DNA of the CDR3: TGTGCCAGCTCACCACAGCCCAATTCACCCCTCCACTTT. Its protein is CASSPQPNSPLHF.

DNA for the CDR3: TGTGCCAGCAGACGCACGGGACAGGGCGACACTGAAGCTTTCTTT. Its translation is CASRRTGQGDTEAFF. The V and J genes are TRBV6-6 and TRBJ1-1; TRBD1 matches at 9 bases. Germline trimming cut 6 bases from V and 3 bases from J; bases unmatched to any gene: 8. Germline V gene data show CDR1 as MNHNY and CDR2 as SVGAGI (reference sequence). There are 15 residues in the CDR3.

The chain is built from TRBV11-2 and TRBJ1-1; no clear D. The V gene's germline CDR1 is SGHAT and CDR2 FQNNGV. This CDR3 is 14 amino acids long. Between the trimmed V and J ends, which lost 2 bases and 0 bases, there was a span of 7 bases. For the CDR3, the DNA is TGTGCCAGCAGCTTACAGGCTATGAACACTGAAGCTTTCTTT. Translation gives CASSLQAMNTEAFF.

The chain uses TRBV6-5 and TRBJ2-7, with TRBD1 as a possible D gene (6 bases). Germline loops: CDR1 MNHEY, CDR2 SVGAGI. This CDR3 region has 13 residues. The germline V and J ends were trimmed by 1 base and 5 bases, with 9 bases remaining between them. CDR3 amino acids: CASSYLGANEQYF. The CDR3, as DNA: TGTGCCAGCAGTTACTTGGGGGCCAACGAGCAGTACTTC.

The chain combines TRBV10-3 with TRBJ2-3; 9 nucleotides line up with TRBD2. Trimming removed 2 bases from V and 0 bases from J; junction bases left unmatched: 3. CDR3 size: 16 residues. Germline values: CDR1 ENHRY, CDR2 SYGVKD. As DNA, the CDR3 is TGTGCCATCAGTGAGCGGGCGGGAGGGAGCACAGATACGCAGTATTTT. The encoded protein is CAISERAGGSTDTQYF.

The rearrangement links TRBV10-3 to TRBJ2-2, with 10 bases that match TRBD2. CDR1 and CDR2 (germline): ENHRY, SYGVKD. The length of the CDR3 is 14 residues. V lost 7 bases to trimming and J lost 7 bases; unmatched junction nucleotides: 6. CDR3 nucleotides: TGTGCCATCACGGAGCGGGAGGGTAACGGGGAGCTGTTTTTT. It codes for CAITEREGNGELFF.

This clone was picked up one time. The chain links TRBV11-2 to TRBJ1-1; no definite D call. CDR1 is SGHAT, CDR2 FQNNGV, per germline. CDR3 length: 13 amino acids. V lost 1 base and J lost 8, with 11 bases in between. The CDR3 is CASSLGRSGEAFF. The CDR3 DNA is TGTGCCAGCAGCTTAGGGCGTTCGGGGGAAGCTTTCTTT.

The CDR3 sequence is CASSMNSLPGKETQYF. The CDR3 DNA reads as TGTGCCAGCAGCATGAATAGCCTCCCGGGGAAAGAGACCCAGTACTTC. The rearrangement uses TRBV7-9 and TRBJ2-5; D possibly corresponds to TRBD2 (5 bases). This CDR3 spans 16 amino acids. Trimming removed 5 bases from V and 3 bases from J, with 19 bases in between. Germline values: CDR1 SEHNR, CDR2 FQNEAQ (reference sequence).

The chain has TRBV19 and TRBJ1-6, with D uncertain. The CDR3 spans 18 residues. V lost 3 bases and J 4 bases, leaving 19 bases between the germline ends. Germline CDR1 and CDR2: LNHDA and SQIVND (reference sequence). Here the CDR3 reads CASSIEPRRIGYNSPLHF. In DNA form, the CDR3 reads TGTGCCAGTAGTATCGAGCCCCGGAGAATAGGGTATAATTCACCCCTCCACTTT. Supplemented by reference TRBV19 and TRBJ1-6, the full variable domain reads DGGITQSPKYLFRKEGQNVTLSCEQNLNHDAMYWYRQDPGQGLRLIYYSQIVNDFQKGDIAEGYSVSREKKESFPLTVTSAQKNPTAFYLCASSIEPRRIGYNSPLHFGNGTRLTVT.

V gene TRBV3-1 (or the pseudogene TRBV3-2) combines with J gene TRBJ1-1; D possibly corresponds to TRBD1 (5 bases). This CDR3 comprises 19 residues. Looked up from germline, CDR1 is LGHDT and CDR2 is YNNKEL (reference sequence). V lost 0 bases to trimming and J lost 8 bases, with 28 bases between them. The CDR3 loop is CASSQEEGRGSQGLPEAFF. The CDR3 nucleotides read TGTGCCAGCAGCCAAGAGGAGGGGCGTGGGTCCCAGGGCTTGCCGGAAGCTTTCTTT.

CDR3 residues: CASSYSRLLYF. For the CDR3, the DNA is TGTGCCAGCAGTTACTCTCGACTGTTATATTTT. This rearrangement joins TRBV6-5 to TRBJ2-3; D ambiguous. CDR3 length: 11 amino acids. The V and J ends lost 0 bases and 15 bases respectively, with 10 bases between them. The germline gives CDR1 MNHEY, CDR2 SVGAGI.

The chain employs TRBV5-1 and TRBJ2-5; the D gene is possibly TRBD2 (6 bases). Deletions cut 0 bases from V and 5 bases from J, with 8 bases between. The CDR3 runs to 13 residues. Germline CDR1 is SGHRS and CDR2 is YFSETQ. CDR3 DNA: TGCGCCAGCAGCTTGGGTGGGAGGGAGACCCAGTACTTC. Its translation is CASSLGGRETQYF.

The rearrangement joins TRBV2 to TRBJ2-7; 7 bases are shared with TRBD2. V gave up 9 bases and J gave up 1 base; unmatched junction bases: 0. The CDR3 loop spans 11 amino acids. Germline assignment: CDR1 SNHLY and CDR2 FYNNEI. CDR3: CARGLSYEQYF. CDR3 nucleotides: TGTGCCAGGGGACTATCCTACGAGCAGTACTTC.

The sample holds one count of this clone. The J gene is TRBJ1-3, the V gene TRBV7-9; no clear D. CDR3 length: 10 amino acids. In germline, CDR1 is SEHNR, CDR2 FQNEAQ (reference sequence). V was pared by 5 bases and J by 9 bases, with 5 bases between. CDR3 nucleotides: TGTGCCAGCAGCCAACTCACCATATATTTT. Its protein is CASSQLTIYF.

The CDR3 region is CSVEEGESEAFF. The CDR3 DNA sequence: TGCAGCGTTGAAGAAGGAGAATCTGAAGCTTTCTTT. The chain uses TRBV29-1 and TRBJ1-1; unclear D gene. V was shortened by 0 bases and J by 6 bases, with 8 bases between the two germline ends. CDR1 is SQVTM, CDR2 ANQGSEA, per germline. The CDR3 length is 12 residues.

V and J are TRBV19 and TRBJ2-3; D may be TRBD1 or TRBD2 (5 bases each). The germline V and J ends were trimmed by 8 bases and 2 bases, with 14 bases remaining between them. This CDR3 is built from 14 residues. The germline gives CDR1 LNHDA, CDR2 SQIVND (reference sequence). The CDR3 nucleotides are TGTGCCAGTCGACGGGGCGGGCACACAGATACGCAGTATTTT. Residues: CASRRGGHTDTQYF. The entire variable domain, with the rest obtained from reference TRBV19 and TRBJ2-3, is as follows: DGGITQSPKYLFRKEGQNVTLSCEQNLNHDAMYWYRQDPGQGLRLIYYSQIVNDFQKGDIAEGYSVSREKKESFPLTVTSAQKNPTAFYLCASRRGGHTDTQYFGPGTRLTVL.

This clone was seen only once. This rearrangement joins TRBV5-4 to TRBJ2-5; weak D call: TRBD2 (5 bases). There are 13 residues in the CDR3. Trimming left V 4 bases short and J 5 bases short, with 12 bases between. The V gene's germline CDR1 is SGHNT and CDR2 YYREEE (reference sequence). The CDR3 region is CASSLQLVETQYF. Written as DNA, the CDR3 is TGTGCCAGCAGCCTACAACTAGTGGAGACCCAGTACTTC.

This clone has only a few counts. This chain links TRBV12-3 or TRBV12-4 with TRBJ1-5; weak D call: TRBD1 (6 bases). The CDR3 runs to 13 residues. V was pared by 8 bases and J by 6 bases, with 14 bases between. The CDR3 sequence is CASRQDQGQPQHF. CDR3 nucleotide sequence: TGTGCCAGCCGACAGGACCAGGGTCAGCCCCAGCATTTT.